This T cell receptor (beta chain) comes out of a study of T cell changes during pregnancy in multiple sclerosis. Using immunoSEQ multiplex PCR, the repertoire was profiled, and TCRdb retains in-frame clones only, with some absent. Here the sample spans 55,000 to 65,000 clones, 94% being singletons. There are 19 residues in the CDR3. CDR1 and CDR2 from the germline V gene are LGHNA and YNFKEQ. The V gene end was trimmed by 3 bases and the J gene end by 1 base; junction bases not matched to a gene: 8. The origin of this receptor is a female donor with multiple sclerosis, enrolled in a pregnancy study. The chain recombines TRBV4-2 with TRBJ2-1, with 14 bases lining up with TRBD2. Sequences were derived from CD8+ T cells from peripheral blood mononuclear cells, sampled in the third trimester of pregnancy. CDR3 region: CASSHQRTSGRRSYNEQFF. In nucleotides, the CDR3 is TGTGCCAGCAGCCACCAGAGGACTAGCGGGAGGAGGTCCTACAATGAGCAGTTCTTC.